This T cell receptor beta chain was observed in a study of blood T cells in healthy people across ages. Study overall: Template switching recovered approximately one barcoded beta molecule for every two T cells.

Peripheral blood from each donor was collected in a volume of roughly 9.2 milliliters. Findings of the study overall: Donors of long life had a larger count of naive CD4+ cells and greater diversity than aged donors. Diversity estimates drawn from one million T cells were deemed underestimates.

Next came a second PCR, run for about 7 to 11 cycles, which used a sample-barcoded 5' primer along with a J-beta primer mix. TCRdb analysed the 5' RACE reads with MiXCR anew, one entry per CDR3 protein. The table has 630,000 or so distinct CDR3 sequences, approximately 29% seen once. This clonotype was seen many times. As yet, its antigen is unknown. From germline, CDR1 is MGHDK and CDR2 SYGVNS. The CDR3 totals 15 residues. V was clipped by 3 bases and J by 0 bases, with 11 bases between them. The J gene is TRBJ1-2, the V gene TRBV25-1; D gene unclear. Sequenced: blood. The sequence derives from a woman of 80 years or more in good health. CDR3 nucleotides: TGTGCCAGCAGTGACCCGGACGGAACTAACTATGGCTACACCTTC. Translation gives CASSDPDGTNYGYTF.